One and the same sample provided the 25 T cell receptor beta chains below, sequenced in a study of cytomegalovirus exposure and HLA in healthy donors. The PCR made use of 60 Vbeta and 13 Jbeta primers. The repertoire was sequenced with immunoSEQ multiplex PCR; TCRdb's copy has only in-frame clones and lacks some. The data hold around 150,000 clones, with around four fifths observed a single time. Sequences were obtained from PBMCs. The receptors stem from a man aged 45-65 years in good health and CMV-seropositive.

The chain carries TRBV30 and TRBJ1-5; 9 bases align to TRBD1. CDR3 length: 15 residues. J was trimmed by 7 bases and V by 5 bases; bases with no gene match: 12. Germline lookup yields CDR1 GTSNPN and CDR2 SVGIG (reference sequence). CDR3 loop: CAWGTGTGKWQPQHF. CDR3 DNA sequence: TGTGCCTGGGGCACCGGGACAGGGAAATGGCAGCCCCAGCATTTT.

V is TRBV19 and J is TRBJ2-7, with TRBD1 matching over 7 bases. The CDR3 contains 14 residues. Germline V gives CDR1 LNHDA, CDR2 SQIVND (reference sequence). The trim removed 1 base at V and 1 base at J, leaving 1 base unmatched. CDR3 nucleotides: TGTGCCAGTAGTATAGGACAGGGATCCTACGAGCAGTACTTC. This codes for CASSIGQGSYEQYF.

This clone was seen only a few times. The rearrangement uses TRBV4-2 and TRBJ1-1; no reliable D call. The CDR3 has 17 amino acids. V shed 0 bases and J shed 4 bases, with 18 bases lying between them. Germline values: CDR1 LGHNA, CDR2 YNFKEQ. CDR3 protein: CASSQEARELFGTEAFF. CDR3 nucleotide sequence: TGTGCCAGCAGCCAAGAAGCAAGAGAACTGTTCGGCACTGAAGCTTTCTTT.

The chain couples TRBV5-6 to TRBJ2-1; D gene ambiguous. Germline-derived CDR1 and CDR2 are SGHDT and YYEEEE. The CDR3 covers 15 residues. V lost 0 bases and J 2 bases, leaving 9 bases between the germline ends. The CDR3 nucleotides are TGTGCCAGCAGCTTGGAACCCCGAGCCTACAATGAGCAGTTCTTC. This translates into CASSLEPRAYNEQFF.

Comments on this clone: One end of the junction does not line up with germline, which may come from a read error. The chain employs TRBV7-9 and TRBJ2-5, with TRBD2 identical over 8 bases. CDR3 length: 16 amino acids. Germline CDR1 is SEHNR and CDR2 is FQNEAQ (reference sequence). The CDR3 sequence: CSSSLARGGTQETQYF. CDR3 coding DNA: TGTTCCAGCAGCTTAGCTCGCGGGGGGACTCAAGAGACCCAGTACTTC.

Here the CDR3 reads CASSLGTGYETQYF. The DNA of the CDR3 is TGCGCCAGCAGCCTCGGGACAGGGTACGAGACCCAGTACTTC. The chain is built from TRBV4-3 and TRBJ2-5, with TRBD1 matching 9 bases. The junction had 5 bases not matched to a gene; V was cut back by 4 bases and J by 5 bases. Germline-derived CDR1 and CDR2 are LGHNA and YSLEER. The CDR3 is 14 residues long.

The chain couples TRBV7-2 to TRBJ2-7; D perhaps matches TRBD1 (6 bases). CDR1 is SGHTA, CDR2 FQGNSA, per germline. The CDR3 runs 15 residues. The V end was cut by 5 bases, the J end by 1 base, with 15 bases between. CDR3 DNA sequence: TGTGCCAGCAGCCCCTTCGGGACAATTTCCTACGAGCAGTACTTC. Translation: CASSPFGTISYEQYF.

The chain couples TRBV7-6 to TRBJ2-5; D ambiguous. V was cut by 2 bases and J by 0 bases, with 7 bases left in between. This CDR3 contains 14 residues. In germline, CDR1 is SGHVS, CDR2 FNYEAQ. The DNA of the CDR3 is TGTGCCAGCAGCTTACGGGTAGACCAAGAGACCCAGTACTTC. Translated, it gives CASSLRVDQETQYF.

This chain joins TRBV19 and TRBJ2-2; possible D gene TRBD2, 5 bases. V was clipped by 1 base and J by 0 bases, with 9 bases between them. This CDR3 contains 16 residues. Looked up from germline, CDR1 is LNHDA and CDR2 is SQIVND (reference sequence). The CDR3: CASSIGPGTNTGELFF. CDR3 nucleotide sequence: TGTGCCAGTAGTATAGGGCCCGGGACGAACACCGGGGAGCTGTTTTTT. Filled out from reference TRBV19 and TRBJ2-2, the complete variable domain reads DGGITQSPKYLFRKEGQNVTLSCEQNLNHDAMYWYRQDPGQGLRLIYYSQIVNDFQKGDIAEGYSVSREKKESFPLTVTSAQKNPTAFYLCASSIGPGTNTGELFFGEGSRLTVL.

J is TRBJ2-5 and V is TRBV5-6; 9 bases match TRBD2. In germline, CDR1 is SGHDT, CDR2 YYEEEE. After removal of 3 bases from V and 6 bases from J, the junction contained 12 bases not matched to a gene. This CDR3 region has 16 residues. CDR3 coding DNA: TGTGCCAGCAGCTATTTAAGCGGGGGGACTCCCCAGACCCAGTACTTC. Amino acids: CASSYLSGGTPQTQYF.

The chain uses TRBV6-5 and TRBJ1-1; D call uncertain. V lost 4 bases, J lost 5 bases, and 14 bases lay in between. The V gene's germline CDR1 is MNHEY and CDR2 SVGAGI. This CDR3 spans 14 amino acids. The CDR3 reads CASSSRGGWTEAFF. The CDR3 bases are TGTGCCAGCAGTTCCCGGGGAGGGTGGACTGAAGCTTTCTTT.

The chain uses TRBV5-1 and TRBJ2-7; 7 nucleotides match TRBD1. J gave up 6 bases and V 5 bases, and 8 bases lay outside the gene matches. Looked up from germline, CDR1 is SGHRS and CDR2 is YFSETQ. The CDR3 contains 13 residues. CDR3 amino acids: CASSWTGSSEQYF. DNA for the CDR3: TGCGCCAGCAGTTGGACAGGCTCGAGCGAGCAGTACTTC.

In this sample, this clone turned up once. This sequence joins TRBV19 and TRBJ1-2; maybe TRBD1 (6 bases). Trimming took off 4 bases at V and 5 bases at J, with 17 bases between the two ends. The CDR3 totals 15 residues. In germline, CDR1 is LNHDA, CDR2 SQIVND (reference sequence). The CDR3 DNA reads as TGTGCCAGTAGTACACGACAGGTCACAGGGTATGGCTACACCTTC. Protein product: CASSTRQVTGYGYTF. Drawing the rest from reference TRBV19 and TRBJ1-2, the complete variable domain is DGGITQSPKYLFRKEGQNVTLSCEQNLNHDAMYWYRQDPGQGLRLIYYSQIVNDFQKGDIAEGYSVSREKKESFPLTVTSAQKNPTAFYLCASSTRQVTGYGYTFGSGTRLTVV.

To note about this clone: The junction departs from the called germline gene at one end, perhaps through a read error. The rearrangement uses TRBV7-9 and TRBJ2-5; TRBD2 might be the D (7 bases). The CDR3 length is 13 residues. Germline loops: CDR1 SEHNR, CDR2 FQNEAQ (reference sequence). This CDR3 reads CSSSIGGLETQYF. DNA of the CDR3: TGTTCCAGCAGCATCGGGGGGCTGGAGACCCAGTACTTC. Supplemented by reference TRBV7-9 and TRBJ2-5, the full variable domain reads DTGVSQNPRHKITKRGQNVTFRCDPISEHNRLYWYRQTLGQGPEFLTYFQNEAQLEKSRLLSDRFSAERPKGSFSTLEIQRTEQGDSAMYLCSSSIGGLETQYFGPGTRLLVL.

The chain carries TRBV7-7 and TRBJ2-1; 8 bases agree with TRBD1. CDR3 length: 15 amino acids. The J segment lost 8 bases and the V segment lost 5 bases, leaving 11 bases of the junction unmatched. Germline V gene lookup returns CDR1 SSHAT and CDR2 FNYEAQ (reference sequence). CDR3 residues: CASSKGQGLGDEQFF. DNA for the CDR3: TGTGCCAGCAGCAAAGGACAGGGCCTAGGCGATGAGCAGTTCTTC.

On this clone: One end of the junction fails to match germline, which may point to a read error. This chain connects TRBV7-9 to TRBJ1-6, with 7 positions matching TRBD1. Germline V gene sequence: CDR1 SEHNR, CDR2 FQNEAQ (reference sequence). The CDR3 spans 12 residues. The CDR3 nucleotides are TGTTCCAGCAGCAACAGGGGTTCACCCCTCCACTTT. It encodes CSSSNRGSPLHF. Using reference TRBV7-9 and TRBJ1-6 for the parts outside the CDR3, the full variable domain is DTGVSQNPRHKITKRGQNVTFRCDPISEHNRLYWYRQTLGQGPEFLTYFQNEAQLEKSRLLSDRFSAERPKGSFSTLEIQRTEQGDSAMYLCSSSNRGSPLHFGNGTRLTVT.

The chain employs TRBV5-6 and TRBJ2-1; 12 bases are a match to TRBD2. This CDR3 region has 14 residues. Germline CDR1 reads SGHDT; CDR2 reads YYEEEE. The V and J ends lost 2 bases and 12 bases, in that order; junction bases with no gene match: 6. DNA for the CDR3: TGTGCCAGCAGCTTCACTAGCGGGGGGCCCGGGCAGTTCTTC. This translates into CASSFTSGGPGQFF.

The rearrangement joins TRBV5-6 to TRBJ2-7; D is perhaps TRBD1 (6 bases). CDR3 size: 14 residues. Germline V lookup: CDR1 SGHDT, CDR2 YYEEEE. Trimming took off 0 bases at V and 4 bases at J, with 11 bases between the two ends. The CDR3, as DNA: TGTGCCAGCAGCTTGGAGCAGGGGATTTACGAGCAGTACTTC. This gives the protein CASSLEQGIYEQYF. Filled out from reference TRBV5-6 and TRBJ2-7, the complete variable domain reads DAGVTQSPTHLIKTRGQQVTLRCSPKSGHDTVSWYQQALGQGPQFIFQYYEEEERQRGNFPDRFSGHQFPNYSSELNVNALLLGDSALYLCASSLEQGIYEQYFGPGTRLTVT.

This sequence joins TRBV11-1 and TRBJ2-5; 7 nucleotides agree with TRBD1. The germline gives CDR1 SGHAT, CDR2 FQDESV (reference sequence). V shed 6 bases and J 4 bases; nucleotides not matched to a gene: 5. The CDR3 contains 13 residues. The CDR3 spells CASRTGWGETQYF. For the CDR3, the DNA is TGTGCCAGCAGGACAGGGTGGGGAGAGACCCAGTACTTC.

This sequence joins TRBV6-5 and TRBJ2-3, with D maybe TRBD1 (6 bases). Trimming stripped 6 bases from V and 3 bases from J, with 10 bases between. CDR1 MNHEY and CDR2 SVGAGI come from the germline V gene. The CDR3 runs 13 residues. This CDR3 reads CASRRTETDTQYF. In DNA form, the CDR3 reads TGTGCCAGCAGAAGGACAGAGACAGATACGCAGTATTTT.

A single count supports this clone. The DNA of the CDR3 is TGCGCCAGCAGCCATAGCCGGGACAGGGTCCATGGCTACACCTTC. It codes for CASSHSRDRVHGYTF. The V and J genes are TRBV4-3 and TRBJ1-2, with TRBD1 matching over 9 bases. Germline trimming cut 3 bases from V and 6 bases from J; bases unmatched to any gene: 8. The CDR3 loop spans 15 amino acids. CDR1 is LGHNA and CDR2 is YSLEER in the germline V gene.

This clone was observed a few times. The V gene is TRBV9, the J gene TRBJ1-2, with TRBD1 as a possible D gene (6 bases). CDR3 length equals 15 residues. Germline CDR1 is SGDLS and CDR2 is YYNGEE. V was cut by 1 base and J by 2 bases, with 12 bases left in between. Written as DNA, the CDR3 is TGTGCCAGCAGCGTAAAGACAGGCCCGAACTATGGCTACACCTTC. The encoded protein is CASSVKTGPNYGYTF.

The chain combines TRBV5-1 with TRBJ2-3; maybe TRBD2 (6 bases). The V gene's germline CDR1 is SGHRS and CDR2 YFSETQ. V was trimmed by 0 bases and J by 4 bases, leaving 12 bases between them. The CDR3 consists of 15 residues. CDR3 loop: CASSLEGGWPDTQYF. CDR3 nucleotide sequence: TGCGCCAGCAGCTTGGAGGGAGGATGGCCAGATACGCAGTATTTT.

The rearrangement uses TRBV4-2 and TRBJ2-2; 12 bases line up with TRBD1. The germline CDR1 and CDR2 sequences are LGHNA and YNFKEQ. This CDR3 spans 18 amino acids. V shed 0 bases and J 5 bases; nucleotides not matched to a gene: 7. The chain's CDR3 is CASSQDWGQGATTGELFF. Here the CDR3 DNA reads TGTGCCAGCAGCCAAGATTGGGGACAGGGGGCGACGACCGGGGAGCTGTTTTTT.

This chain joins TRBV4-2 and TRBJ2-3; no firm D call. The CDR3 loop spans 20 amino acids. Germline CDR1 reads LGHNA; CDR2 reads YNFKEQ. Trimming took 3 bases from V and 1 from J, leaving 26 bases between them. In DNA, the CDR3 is TGTGCCAGCAGCCATTCTTCCCCATCGGGTCTCCGAACTGGCACAGATACGCAGTATTTT. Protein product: CASSHSSPSGLRTGTDTQYF.